A selection of T cell receptor beta chains follows, all from one sample in a study of vaccination effects on CD4 cells after COVID-19. This table comes from immunoSEQ multiplex PCR, and its TCRdb copy is limited to in-frame clones, with some not included. The repertoire holds more than 35,000 clones, roughly two thirds seen once, with about 30% in the top ten. No antigens are known for them. The starting material was CD4+ T cells from PBMCs cultured with a peptide pool, obtained before COVID-19 vaccination. The receptors derive from a human donor who had a prior SARS-CoV-2 infection. The CDR3 runs from the conserved cysteine through the conserved F or W. A D gene is named only where the DNA matches it firmly. Part of the rows lack a size; the others show once, few, many or a class for expanded clones.

j_call clone_size v_call d_call cdr3_aa cdr3_nt
TRBJ2-7 . TRBV6-5 . CASNQAISYEQYF TGTGCCAGCAACCAGGCGATCTCCTACGAGCAGTACTTC
TRBJ1-2 . TRBV30 . CAWTGGRGYTF TGTGCCTGGACGGGGGGCAGGGGCTACACCTTC
TRBJ2-7 . TRBV7-2 . CASSLAGGGNYEQYF TGTGCCAGCAGCTTAGCGGGAGGCGGGAACTACGAGCAGTACTTC
TRBJ1-4 . TRBV6-5 . CASRLTVGEKLFF TGTGCCAGCAGATTGACAGTTGGTGAAAAACTGTTTTTT
TRBJ2-5 . TRBV13 TRBD1 CASSLQGAETQYF TGTGCCAGCAGCCTACAGGGGGCGGAGACCCAGTACTTC
TRBJ2-7 . TRBV28 TRBD2 CASTFGLAGVDEQYF TGTGCCAGCACCTTCGGACTAGCGGGAGTCGACGAGCAGTACTTC
TRBJ2-3 . TRBV5-1 TRBD2 CASSFGSAGEDTQYF TGCGCCAGCAGCTTCGGGTCCGCGGGAGAGGATACGCAGTATTTT
TRBJ1-3 . TRBV5-8 . CASSFARSSGNTIYF TGTGCCAGCAGCTTTGCGAGGAGCTCTGGAAACACCATATATTTT
TRBJ2-5 . TRBV5-1 TRBD2 CASSKTSGGATEETQYF TGCGCCAGCTCCAAGACTAGCGGGGGGGCTACCGAAGAGACCCAGTACTTC
TRBJ2-2 . TRBV19 . CASSPKRVINTGELFF TGTGCCAGTAGCCCTAAGCGGGTTATCAACACCGGGGAGCTGTTTTTT
TRBJ1-3 . TRBV7-9 . CASRNQAGSNTIYF TGTGCCAGCAGGAACCAGGCTGGTTCTAACACCATATATTTT
TRBJ2-3 . TRBV24-1 . CATSDQNTDTQYF TGTGCCACCAGTGATCAAAATACAGATACGCAGTATTTT
TRBJ2-3 few TRBV2 . CASSEGGQPTDTQYF TGTGCCAGCAGTGAAGGGGGACAACCCACAGATACGCAGTATTTT
TRBJ2-3 . TRBV15 . CATSRNRLGADTQYF TGTGCCACCAGCAGGAACCGACTCGGAGCAGATACGCAGTATTTT
TRBJ2-7 . TRBV5-4 . CASSLVGTSYEQYF TGTGCCAGCAGCTTGGTGGGAACAAGCTACGAGCAGTACTTC
TRBJ2-7 . TRBV14 TRBD2 CASSEGLAGGYEQYF TGTGCCAGCAGCGAGGGACTAGCGGGAGGCTACGAGCAGTACTTC
TRBJ2-7 few TRBV21-1 . CASSKDGPGGRLAGSSEQYF TGTGCCAGCAGCAAAGATGGTCCAGGGGGACGGCTAGCGGGAAGTAGCGAGCAGTACTTC
TRBJ2-1 . TRBV7-3 TRBD2 CASSGTSVGSEQFF TGTGCCAGCTCCGGGACTAGCGTGGGGAGTGAGCAGTTCTTC
TRBJ2-3 . TRBV2 TRBD1 CASTLGQGGTDTQYF TGTGCCAGCACTCTCGGACAGGGGGGCACAGATACGCAGTATTTT
TRBJ1-1 . TRBV27 TRBD1 CASSAPGGAITEAFF TGTGCCAGCAGTGCCCCAGGGGGCGCGATCACTGAAGCTTTCTTT
TRBJ2-3 . TRBV27 TRBD1 CASSLVRGIGTDTQYF TGTGCCAGCAGTTTGGTCAGGGGGATAGGCACAGATACGCAGTATTTT
TRBJ2-3 . TRBV1 . CTTKDTDTQYF TGCACCACGAAGGACACAGATACGCAGTATTTT
TRBJ2-5 once TRBV14 . CASSQGRSETQYF TGTGCCAGCAGCCAGGGGAGGTCGGAGACCCAGTACTTC
TRBJ2-2 . TRBV6-5 TRBD1 CASRAGQGSPGELFF TGTGCCAGCAGAGCGGGACAGGGGTCTCCCGGGGAGCTGTTTTTT
TRBJ2-2 . TRBV5-1 . CASSFSGANTGELFF TGCGCCAGCAGCTTCTCAGGGGCGAACACCGGGGAGCTGTTTTTT
TRBJ2-5 . TRBV29-1 . CSVDEGETQYF TGCAGCGTTGATGAGGGGGAGACCCAGTACTTC
TRBJ1-6 . TRBV5-1 . CASRSSEGSPLHF TGCGCCAGCAGGAGTTCGGAAGGCTCACCCCTCCACTTT
TRBJ2-7 once TRBV12-5 . CASGLNRDTPYEQYF TGTGCTAGTGGTTTGAACCGGGACACACCGTACGAGCAGTACTTC
TRBJ2-2 few TRBV5-8 TRBD1 CASSLIGTAGGTGELFF TGTGCCAGCAGCTTGATTGGGACAGCCGGTGGCACCGGGGAGCTGTTTTTT
TRBJ2-1 . TRBV6-5 . CAVGRDSYNEQFF TGTGCCGTGGGACGGGACTCTTACAATGAGCAGTTCTTC
TRBJ1-4 . TRBV7-8 . CASSLALPGGEKLFF TGTGCCAGCAGCTTAGCCCTCCCCGGAGGAGAAAAACTGTTTTTT
TRBJ1-4 . TRBV9 . CASSATGIGEKLFF TGTGCCAGCAGCGCGACTGGCATAGGGGAAAAACTGTTTTTT
TRBJ2-3 . TRBV21-1 . CASSKERTDTQYF TGTGCCAGCAGCAAGGAGCGCACAGATACGCAGTATTTT
TRBJ1-4 . TRBV2 . CASSDTGLWEKLFF TGTGCCAGCAGTGACACAGGGTTGTGGGAAAAACTGTTTTTT
TRBJ2-5 . TRBV20-1 . CSASRVVQRSQYF TGCAGTGCTAGTAGGGTGGTTCAAAGGTCCCAGTACTTC
TRBJ2-3 . TRBV18 TRBD2 CASSPSGGESTDTQYF TGTGCCAGCTCACCATCGGGGGGGGAGAGCACAGATACGCAGTATTTT
TRBJ2-3 many TRBV7-6 TRBD2 CASSRALAGATDTQYF TGTGCCAGCAGCCGGGCCCTAGCGGGGGCGACAGATACGCAGTATTTT
TRBJ1-5 . TRBV19 . CASGENSNQPQHF TGTGCCTCAGGGGAGAATAGCAATCAGCCCCAGCATTTT
TRBJ2-7 . TRBV29-1 TRBD1 CSVQTGDEQYF TGCAGCGTCCAGACAGGGGACGAGCAGTACTTC
TRBJ2-7 . TRBV10-3 . CAISGGQHSSYEQYF TGTGCCATCAGCGGCGGACAGCATAGCTCCTACGAGCAGTACTTC
TRBJ2-5 . TRBV5-1 . CASSLGEVQREETQYF TGCGCCAGCAGCTTGGGGGAAGTTCAAAGGGAAGAGACCCAGTACTTC
TRBJ1-5 once TRBV19 . CASSIVEAQPQHF TGTGCCAGTAGTATAGTAGAGGCGCAGCCCCAGCATTTT
TRBJ2-3 . TRBV12-3/TRBV12-4 . CASSFAPTDTQYF TGTGCCAGCAGTTTTGCCCCAACAGATACGCAGTATTTT
TRBJ2-1 few TRBV3-1/TRBV3-2 . CASSPYIVGNEQFF TGTGCCAGCAGCCCTTACATCGTGGGAAATGAGCAGTTCTTC
TRBJ2-3 few TRBV7-9 . CASSLVTFFGATTIDTQYF TGTGCCAGCAGCTTAGTAACTTTCTTCGGGGCCACTACTATAGATACGCAGTATTTT
TRBJ1-3 . TRBV4-2 . CASSQERGTGNTIYF TGTGCCAGCAGCCAAGAAAGGGGCACAGGAAACACCATATATTTT
TRBJ2-5 . TRBV5-4 TRBD2 CASSFVAGGGEETQYF TGTGCCAGCAGCTTTGTAGCGGGAGGCGGGGAGGAGACCCAGTACTTC
TRBJ1-5 . TRBV19 TRBD1 CASTRTGQGADQPQHF TGTGCCAGTACCAGAACCGGACAGGGTGCGGATCAGCCCCAGCATTTT
TRBJ2-3 . TRBV15 . CATSRAERADTQYF TGTGCCACCAGCAGGGCTGAACGGGCCGATACGCAGTATTTT
TRBJ1-5 . TRBV5-1 TRBD1 CASSQGTGGPNQPQHF TGCGCCAGCAGCCAAGGGACAGGGGGCCCCAATCAGCCCCAGCATTTT
TRBJ1-5 . TRBV7-2 . CASSLRQGNQPQHF TGTGCCAGCAGCTTACGGCAGGGGAATCAGCCCCAGCATTTT
TRBJ2-5 few TRBV19 TRBD1 CASRAVQGSQETQYF TGTGCCAGTAGGGCGGTACAGGGGAGCCAAGAGACCCAGTACTTC
TRBJ2-7 . TRBV11-2 . CASSLGAASYEQYF TGTGCCAGCAGCTTAGGGGCAGCCTCCTACGAGCAGTACTTC
TRBJ2-7 few TRBV2 . CASSEVGTTSYEQYF TGTGCCAGCAGTGAAGTTGGGACCACCTCCTACGAGCAGTACTTC
TRBJ1-5 . TRBV6-5 . CASSNREYWHF TGTGCCAGCAGCAACAGGGAGTATTGGCATTTT
TRBJ1-6 few TRBV15 . CATSRDRTIGSSPLHF TGTGCCACCAGCAGAGATAGAACCATCGGTAGTTCACCCCTCCACTTT
TRBJ2-3 few TRBV9 TRBD2 CASSPGTSGGAVADTQYF TGTGCCAGCAGCCCCGGGACTAGCGGGGGGGCAGTTGCAGATACGCAGTATTTT